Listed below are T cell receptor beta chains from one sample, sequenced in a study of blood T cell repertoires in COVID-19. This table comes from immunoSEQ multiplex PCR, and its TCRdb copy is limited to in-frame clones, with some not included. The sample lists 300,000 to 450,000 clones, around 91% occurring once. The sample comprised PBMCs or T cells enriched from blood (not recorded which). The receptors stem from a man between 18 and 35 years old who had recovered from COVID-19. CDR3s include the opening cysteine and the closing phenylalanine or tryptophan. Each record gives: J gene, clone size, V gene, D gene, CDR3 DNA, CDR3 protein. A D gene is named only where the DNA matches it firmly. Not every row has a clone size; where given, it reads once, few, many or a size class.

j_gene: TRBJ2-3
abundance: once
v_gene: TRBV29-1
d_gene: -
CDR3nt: TGCAGCGTAGGGGGGGGCCTTGGAGATACGCAGTATTTT
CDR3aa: CSVGGGLGDTQYF

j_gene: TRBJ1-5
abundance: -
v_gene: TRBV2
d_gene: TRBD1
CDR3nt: TGTGCCAGCAGTGTTCAAGGGACAGAAATCAATCAGCCCCAGCATTTT
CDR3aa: CASSVQGTEINQPQHF

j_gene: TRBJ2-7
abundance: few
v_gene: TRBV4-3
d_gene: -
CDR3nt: TGCGCCAGCAGCGCAGAGGTGGTTTCCGGGGGAGGAGTGCCATACGAGCAGTACTTC
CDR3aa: CASSAEVVSGGGVPYEQYF

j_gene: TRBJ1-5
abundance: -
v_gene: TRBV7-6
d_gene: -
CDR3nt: TGTGCCAGCAGCTTACAGGAGGGGCGCAATCAGCCCCAGCATTTT
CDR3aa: CASSLQEGRNQPQHF

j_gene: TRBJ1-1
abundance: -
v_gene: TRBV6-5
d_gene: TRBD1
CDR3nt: TGTGCCAGCAGCCCACAGGGGACCAAAGCTTTCTTT
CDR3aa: CASSPQGTKAFF

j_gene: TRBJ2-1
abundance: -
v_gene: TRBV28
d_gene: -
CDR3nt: TGTGCCAGCAGTGCGGGCTTTAATGAGCAGTTCTTC
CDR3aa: CASSAGFNEQFF

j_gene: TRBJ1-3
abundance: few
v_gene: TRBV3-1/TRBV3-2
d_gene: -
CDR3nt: TGTGCCAGCAGCCAAGCTTCCTCTAAGAACACCATATATTTT
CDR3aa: CASSQASSKNTIYF

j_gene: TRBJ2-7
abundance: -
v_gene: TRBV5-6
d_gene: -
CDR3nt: TGTGCCAGCAGTCATGACTGTCCGTACTTC
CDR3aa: CASSHDCPYF

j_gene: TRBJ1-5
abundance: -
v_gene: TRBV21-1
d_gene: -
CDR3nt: TGTGCCAGCAGCAAAGAAGCAGGGGGTCATCAGCCCCAGCATTTT
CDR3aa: CASSKEAGGHQPQHF

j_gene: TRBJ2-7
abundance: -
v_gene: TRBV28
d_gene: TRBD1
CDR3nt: TGTGCCAGCAGTACCCCGGGACAGGGTCCCTACGAGCAGTACTTC
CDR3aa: CASSTPGQGPYEQYF

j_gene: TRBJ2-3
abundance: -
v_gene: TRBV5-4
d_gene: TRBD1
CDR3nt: TGTGCCAGCAGCTCGGGACAGGGGGGAATAGATACGCAGTATTTT
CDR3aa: CASSSGQGGIDTQYF

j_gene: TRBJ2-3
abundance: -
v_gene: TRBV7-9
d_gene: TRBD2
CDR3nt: TGTGCCAGCTCAGGGACTAGCGGCCCCCATACGCAGTATTTT
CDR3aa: CASSGTSGPHTQYF

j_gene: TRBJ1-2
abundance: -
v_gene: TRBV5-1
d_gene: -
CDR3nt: TGCGCCAGCAGCTTGATGGCCAACTATGGCTACACCTTC
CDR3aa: CASSLMANYGYTF

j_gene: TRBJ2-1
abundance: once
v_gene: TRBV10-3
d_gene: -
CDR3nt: TGTGCCATCAGTGAGTATGCGGGAGGTCAGGGGGATGAGCAGTTCTTC
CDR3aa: CAISEYAGGQGDEQFF

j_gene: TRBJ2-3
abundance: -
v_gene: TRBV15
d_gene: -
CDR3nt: TGTGCCACCAGCAGAGGTGGCGGTTCTAGCACAGATACGCAGTATTTT
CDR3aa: CATSRGGGSSTDTQYF

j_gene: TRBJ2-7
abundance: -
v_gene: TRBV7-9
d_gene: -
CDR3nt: TGTGCCAGCCAGCTGAGGAGGACTAAAGGGGTGGGCCCCTACGAGCAGTACTTC
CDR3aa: CASQLRRTKGVGPYEQYF

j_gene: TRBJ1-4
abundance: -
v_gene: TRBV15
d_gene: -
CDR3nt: TGTGCCACCAGCAGAGATTTAAATGAAAAACTGTTTTTT
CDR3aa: CATSRDLNEKLFF

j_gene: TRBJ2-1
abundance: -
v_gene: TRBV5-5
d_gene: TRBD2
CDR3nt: TGTGCCAGCAGCTTTAGCGGGAGGTCGGACAATGAGCAGTTCTTC
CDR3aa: CASSFSGRSDNEQFF

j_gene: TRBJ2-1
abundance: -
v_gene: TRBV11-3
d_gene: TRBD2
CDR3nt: TGTGCCAGCAGCTTCATGACTAGCGGGGTGAACAATGAGCAGTTCTTC
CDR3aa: CASSFMTSGVNNEQFF

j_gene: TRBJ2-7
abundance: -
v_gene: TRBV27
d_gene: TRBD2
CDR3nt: TGTGCCAGCAGTTTAACCCACCGGCCGGGGGGTGCCTACGAGCAGTACTTC
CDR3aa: CASSLTHRPGGAYEQYF

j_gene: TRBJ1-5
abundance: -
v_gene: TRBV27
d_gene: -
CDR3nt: TGTGCCAGCAGCCCGGGGCGGGGTAATCAGCCCCAGCATTTT
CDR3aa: CASSPGRGNQPQHF

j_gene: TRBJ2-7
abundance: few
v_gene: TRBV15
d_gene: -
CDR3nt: TGTGCCACCAGCAGAGATCCAAGGGGCTACGAGCAGTACTTC
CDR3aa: CATSRDPRGYEQYF

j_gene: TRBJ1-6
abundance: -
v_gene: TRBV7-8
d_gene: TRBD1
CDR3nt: TGTGCCAGCAGCTTTGGCTGGGACAGAAGGAATTCACCCCTCCACTTT
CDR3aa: CASSFGWDRRNSPLHF

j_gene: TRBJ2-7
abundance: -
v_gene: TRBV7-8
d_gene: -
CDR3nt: TGTGCCAGCAGCTTAGTAATGGAGCGGCACTACGAGCAGTACTTC
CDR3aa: CASSLVMERHYEQYF

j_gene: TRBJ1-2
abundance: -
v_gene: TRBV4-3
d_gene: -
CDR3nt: TGCGCCAGCAGCCAAGATCCCGGTGTAGTTAACTATGGCTACACCTTC
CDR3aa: CASSQDPGVVNYGYTF

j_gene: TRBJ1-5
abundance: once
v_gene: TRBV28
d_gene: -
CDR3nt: TGTGCCAGCAGTCTTGAACAGGAGAATCAGCCCCAGCATTTT
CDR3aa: CASSLEQENQPQHF

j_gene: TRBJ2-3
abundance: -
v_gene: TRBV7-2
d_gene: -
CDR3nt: TGTGCCAGCAGCTTAGTGAAGGGGGATACGCAGTATTTT
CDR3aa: CASSLVKGDTQYF

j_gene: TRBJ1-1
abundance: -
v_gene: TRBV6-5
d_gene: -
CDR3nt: TGTGCCAGCAGTAAAACAGGGTCTACCACTGAAGCTTTCTTT
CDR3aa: CASSKTGSTTEAFF

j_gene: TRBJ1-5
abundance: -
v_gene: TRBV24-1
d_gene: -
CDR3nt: TGTGCCACCAGTGATTTGCCCCAGGGGAGTAGCAATCAGCCCCAGCATTTT
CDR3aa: CATSDLPQGSSNQPQHF

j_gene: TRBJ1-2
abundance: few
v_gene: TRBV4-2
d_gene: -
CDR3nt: TGTGCCAGCAGCCAAGAGGGGGCTCTAAGTGCGTCCTACACCTTC
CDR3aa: CASSQEGALSASYTF

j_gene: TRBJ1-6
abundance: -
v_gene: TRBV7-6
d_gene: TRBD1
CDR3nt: TGTGCCAGCAGCCCCCGGACAGGGGAAAATTCACCCCTCCACTTT
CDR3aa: CASSPRTGENSPLHF

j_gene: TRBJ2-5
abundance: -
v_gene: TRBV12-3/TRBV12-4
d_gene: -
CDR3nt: TGTGCCAGCAGGGGAGGGGGGACCCAGTACTTC
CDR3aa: CASRGGGTQYF

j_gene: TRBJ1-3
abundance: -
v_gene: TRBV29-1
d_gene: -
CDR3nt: TGCAGCGTTGTGCAGGGGCACTCTGGAAACACCATATATTTT
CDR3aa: CSVVQGHSGNTIYF

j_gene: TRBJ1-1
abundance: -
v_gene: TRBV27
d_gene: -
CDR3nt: TGTGCCAGCAGGTCTCAGGCGGGCACTGAAGCTTTCTTT
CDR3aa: CASRSQAGTEAFF

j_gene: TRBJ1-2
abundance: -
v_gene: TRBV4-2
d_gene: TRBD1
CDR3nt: TGTGCCAGCAGCCAAGGGGGCCGGGACAGGGCTAACTATGGCTACACCTTC
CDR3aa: CASSQGGRDRANYGYTF

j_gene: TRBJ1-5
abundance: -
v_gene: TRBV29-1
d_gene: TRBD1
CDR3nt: TGCAGCGTTCAGGGGGCCAGCAATCAGCCCCAGCATTTT
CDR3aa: CSVQGASNQPQHF

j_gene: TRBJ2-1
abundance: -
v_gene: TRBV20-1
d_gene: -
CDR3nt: TGCAGTGTCCTCAGGGCCAATGAGCAGTTCTTC
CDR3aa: CSVLRANEQFF

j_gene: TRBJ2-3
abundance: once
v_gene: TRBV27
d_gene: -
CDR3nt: TGTGCCAGCAAGAACAGCGGCCTCACAGATACGCAGTATTTT
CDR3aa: CASKNSGLTDTQYF

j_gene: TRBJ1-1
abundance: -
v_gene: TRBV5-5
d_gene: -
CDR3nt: TGTGCCAGCAGCTCAGGACAGACATCGAACACTGAAGCTTTCTTT
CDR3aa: CASSSGQTSNTEAFF

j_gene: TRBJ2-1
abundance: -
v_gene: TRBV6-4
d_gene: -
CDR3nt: TGTGCCAGCATTAGCGGCCCTAGGAATGAGCAGTTCTTC
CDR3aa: CASISGPRNEQFF

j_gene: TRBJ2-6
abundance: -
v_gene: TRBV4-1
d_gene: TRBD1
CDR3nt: TGCGCCAGCAGCCACCTGCTAGTGCGGACAGGGGTCTCTGGGGCCAACGTCCTGACTTTC
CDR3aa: CASSHLLVRTGVSGANVLTF